A selection of T cell receptor beta chains follows, all from one sample in a study of blood T cell repertoires in COVID-19. Clones were read by immunoSEQ multiplex PCR, and TCRdb kept only the in-frame ones, dropping some. Of approximately 250,000 clones listed, around 86% are singletons. Input material: peripheral blood. The source of these receptors is a man younger than 35 with active or convalescent COVID-19. Each CDR3 is given with its conserved first and last residue. D genes are given only for firm matches. The size of a clone is reported for some rows only, either as once, few or many, or as a class for expanded clones.

len	v_gene	j_gene	abundance	d_gene	CDR3nt	CDR3aa
15	TRBV21-1	TRBJ1-3	NA	NA	TGTGCCAGCAGCCGACAAAAAAGATCTGGAAACACCATATATTTT	CASSRQKRSGNTIYF
14	TRBV11-2	TRBJ2-5	NA	TRBD1	TGTGCCAGCAGCCGATTACAGGGGGACGAGACCCAGTACTTC	CASSRLQGDETQYF
16	TRBV4-3	TRBJ2-3	NA	NA	TGCGCCAGCAGTCCGTTTGAGGCGGAGCCCACAGATACGCAGTATTTT	CASSPFEAEPTDTQYF
15	TRBV9	TRBJ1-6	NA	TRBD1	TGTGCCAGCAGCGTAGGAGAGACAGGGATTTCACCCCTCCACTTT	CASSVGETGISPLHF
15	TRBV19	TRBJ2-3	NA	NA	TGTGCCAGTAGTTCTCGCGAGCGTGATGATGATACGCAGTATTTT	CASSSRERDDDTQYF
15	TRBV30	TRBJ2-3	NA	TRBD2	TGTGCCTGGGCTCGCACCGGGGGGGACGCAGATACGCAGTATTTT	CAWARTGGDADTQYF
13	TRBV12-3/TRBV12-4	TRBJ1-1	few	NA	TGTGCCAGCAGCTCCGACAGGACCACTGAAGCTTTCTTT	CASSSDRTTEAFF
12	TRBV12-5	TRBJ2-7	NA	NA	TGTGCTAGTGGTTTAGCCCTTAGTGAGCAGTACTTC	CASGLALSEQYF
15	TRBV7-9	TRBJ2-7	NA	TRBD2	TGTGCCAGCGCCAAGACTAGCGGGTTCTCCTACGAGCAGTACTTC	CASAKTSGFSYEQYF
13	TRBV9	TRBJ2-2	once	NA	TGTGCCAGCAGCGGGACAGTTCCCGGGGAGCTGTTTTTT	CASSGTVPGELFF
9	TRBV7-6	TRBJ2-3	once	NA	TGTGCCAGCTCTGATACGCAGTATTTT	CASSDTQYF
14	TRBV27	TRBJ2-1	NA	NA	TGTGCCAGTTCGGGACAAGAGGATTACAATGAGCAGTTCTTC	CASSGQEDYNEQFF
14	TRBV7-3	TRBJ2-7	once	NA	TGTGCCAGCAGCTGGGGGGGCAAAGACTACGAGCAGTACTTC	CASSWGGKDYEQYF
15	TRBV2	TRBJ2-1	NA	TRBD2	TGTGCCAGCAGGGCTCTAGCGGGAGAAGGGATTGAGCAGTTCTTC	CASRALAGEGIEQFF
14	TRBV9	TRBJ2-7	NA	TRBD2	TGTGCCAGCAGCGTCGGACTAGCGGGTTACGAGCAGTACTTC	CASSVGLAGYEQYF
13	TRBV7-9	TRBJ1-2	NA	NA	TGTGCCAGCAGCTTTGAAGCCCTCTATGGCTACACCTTC	CASSFEALYGYTF
17	TRBV4-1	TRBJ1-5	NA	TRBD1	TGCGCCAGCAGCCAGTACCCGAGGGGGGACAGCGATCAGCCCCAGCATTTT	CASSQYPRGDSDQPQHF
16	TRBV15	TRBJ2-1	once	TRBD2	TGTGCCACCAGCAGCTTTCTAGCGGGAGGGCAAAATGAGCAGTTCTTC	CATSSFLAGGQNEQFF
15	TRBV28	TRBJ1-6	NA	NA	TGTGCCAGCCGCGGGGATAGCTCCTATAATTCACCCCTCCACTTT	CASRGDSSYNSPLHF
14	TRBV6-5	TRBJ1-1	NA	TRBD1	TGTGCCAGCAGTTACAGGGGGCTGAACACTGAAGCTTTCTTT	CASSYRGLNTEAFF
16	TRBV5-4	TRBJ2-1	NA	TRBD2	TGTGCCAGCAGCTCCCCGTTACTAGCGGGAGTGGATGAGCAGTTCTTC	CASSSPLLAGVDEQFF
17	TRBV7-9	TRBJ1-6	NA	NA	TGTGCCAGCAGCCAAAAAATAACGAGCTCCTATAATTCACCCCTCCACTTT	CASSQKITSSYNSPLHF
15	TRBV11-3	TRBJ2-1	NA	NA	TGTGCCAGCACCAAGGGACAAGGTACCTACAATGAGCAGTTCTTC	CASTKGQGTYNEQFF
17	TRBV5-8	TRBJ2-3	NA	NA	TGTGCCAGCAGCTCGGGACGGGACACAAGAGGAGCAGATACGCAGTATTTT	CASSSGRDTRGADTQYF
15	TRBV6-5	TRBJ2-2	NA	NA	TGTGCCAGCAACCTCGGACGGGGGAACACCGGGGAGCTGTTTTTT	CASNLGRGNTGELFF
14	TRBV18	TRBJ2-1	once	NA	TGTGCCAGCTCACCGGAGGACCGGGTCGGTGAGCAGTTCTTC	CASSPEDRVGEQFF
14	TRBV24-1	TRBJ1-3	once	NA	TGTGCCACCGCGGTCGGTAGCTCTGGAAACACCATATATTTT	CATAVGSSGNTIYF
13	TRBV30	TRBJ1-2	once	TRBD1	TGTGCCTGGAGTAGGGACAGGGCCTATGGCTACACCTTC	CAWSRDRAYGYTF
18	TRBV28	TRBJ2-2	NA	TRBD2	TGTGCCAGCAGTTCGCCCGAACTAGCGGGGGGTATATCCGGGGAGCTGTTTTTT	CASSSPELAGGISGELFF
16	TRBV5-1	TRBJ1-4	NA	NA	TGCGCCAGCAGCTTGGAACGGGTAGCAACTAATGAAAAACTGTTTTTT	CASSLERVATNEKLFF
18	TRBV5-4	TRBJ2-2	NA	TRBD2	TGTGCCAGCAGCACAGGACTAGCGGGGGACAGGAACACCGGGGAGCTGTTTTTT	CASSTGLAGDRNTGELFF
13	TRBV4-2	TRBJ2-1	NA	NA	TGTGCCAGCAGCCAAAACCTAGCTTACGGGCAGTTCTTC	CASSQNLAYGQFF
15	TRBV7-8	TRBJ1-5	NA	TRBD1	TGTGCCAGCAGCCAAACAGGGGGGTCGGGTCAGCCCCAGCATTTT	CASSQTGGSGQPQHF
12	TRBV6-1	TRBJ1-1	NA	NA	TGTGCCAGCAGTGAACAGGGGACTGAAGCTTTCTTT	CASSEQGTEAFF
12	TRBV10-3	TRBJ1-2	once	TRBD1	TGTGCCACTACAGGGGTAAGGGATGGCTACACCTTC	CATTGVRDGYTF
11	TRBV7-9	TRBJ1-1	NA	NA	TGTGCCAGCAGCTCGGGGAGTGAAGCTTTCTTT	CASSSGSEAFF
14	TRBV10-1	TRBJ2-1	NA	TRBD2	TGCGCCAGCAACCGGGACTACCGATACAATGAGCAGTTCTTC	CASNRDYRYNEQFF
12	TRBV29-1	TRBJ2-1	NA	TRBD1	TGCAGCGTTTTCAGGGGGAACAATGAGCAGTTCTTC	CSVFRGNNEQFF
14	TRBV11-2	TRBJ2-7	NA	TRBD2	TGTGCCAGCAGCTTAGCTAGCGGTGCCTACGAGCAGTACTTC	CASSLASGAYEQYF
16	TRBV7-9	TRBJ2-2	NA	NA	TGTGCCAGCAGGAACAAGGGGTTGCCGAACACCGGGGAGCTGTTTTTT	CASRNKGLPNTGELFF
17	TRBV5-4	TRBJ1-6	NA	NA	TGTGCCAGCAGCCAATCCTACTCGAGCTCCTATAATTCACCCCTCCACTTT	CASSQSYSSSYNSPLHF
12	TRBV6-6	TRBJ1-2	NA	TRBD1	TGTGCCAGCACACAGGGGGAGTATGGCTACACCTTC	CASTQGEYGYTF
15	TRBV11-3	TRBJ2-1	NA	NA	TGTGCCAGCAGCTTAGGGCTTGTTTCGCTTAATGAGCAGTTCTTC	CASSLGLVSLNEQFF
13	TRBV6-6	TRBJ1-5	NA	NA	TGTGCCAGCAGTTTCAGGGGAAATCAGCCCCAGCATTTT	CASSFRGNQPQHF
15	TRBV7-2	TRBJ2-5	NA	TRBD2	TGTGCCAGCAGCAAATCCGCCCAGCGGGAGTCAACCCAGTACTTC	CASSKSAQRESTQYF
13	TRBV5-1	TRBJ1-6	NA	NA	TGCGCCAGCGCCGACAGCAAAGATTCACCCCTCCACTTT	CASADSKDSPLHF
13	TRBV12-3/TRBV12-4	TRBJ1-2	NA	NA	TGTGCCAGCAGTTTAGGAGGCCCGGGTGGCTACACCTTC	CASSLGGPGGYTF
14	TRBV7-2	TRBJ2-1	NA	TRBD2	TGTGCCAGCAGCCAAGCACCCGCGGGGGATGAGCAGTTCTTC	CASSQAPAGDEQFF
14	TRBV5-1	TRBJ2-3	NA	NA	TGCGCCAGCAGCTTCTCTCAGTCCGCAGATACGCAGTATTTT	CASSFSQSADTQYF
15	TRBV6-5	TRBJ2-1	once	TRBD2	TGTGCCAGCAAAGATGGCGGGAGGGGAGGCAATGAGCAGTTCTTC	CASKDGGRGGNEQFF
12	TRBV29-1	TRBJ1-1	NA	NA	TGCAGCGTTGATTCCCTAAACACTGAAGCTTTCTTT	CSVDSLNTEAFF
14	TRBV24-1	TRBJ1-5	NA	TRBD1	TGTGCCACCAGTGATGGACAGGGGGATCAGCCCCAGCATTTT	CATSDGQGDQPQHF
15	TRBV7-9	TRBJ2-7	NA	TRBD2	TGTGCCAGCAGCCGGGGACTAACCGGGATCTACGAGCAGTACTTC	CASSRGLTGIYEQYF
13	TRBV5-1	TRBJ1-3	NA	TRBD1	TGCGCCAGCAGCGACAGGGGTGGAAACACCATATATTTT	CASSDRGGNTIYF
11	TRBV11-2	TRBJ2-1	once	NA	TGTGCCAGCAGCTCAACAGAAGAGCAGTTCTTC	CASSSTEEQFF